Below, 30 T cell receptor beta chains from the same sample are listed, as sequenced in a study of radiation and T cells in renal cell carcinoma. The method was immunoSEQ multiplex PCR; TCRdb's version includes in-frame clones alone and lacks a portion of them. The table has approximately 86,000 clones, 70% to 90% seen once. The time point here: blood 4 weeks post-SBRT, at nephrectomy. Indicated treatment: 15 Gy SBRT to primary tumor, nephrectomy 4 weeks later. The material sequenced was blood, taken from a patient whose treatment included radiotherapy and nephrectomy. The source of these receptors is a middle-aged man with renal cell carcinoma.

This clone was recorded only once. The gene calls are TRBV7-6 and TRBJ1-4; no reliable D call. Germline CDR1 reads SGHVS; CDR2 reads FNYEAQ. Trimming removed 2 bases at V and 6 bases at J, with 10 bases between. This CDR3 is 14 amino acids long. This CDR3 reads CASSLYTEDEKLFF. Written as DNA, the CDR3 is TGTGCCAGCAGCTTATATACGGAAGATGAAAAACTGTTTTTT.

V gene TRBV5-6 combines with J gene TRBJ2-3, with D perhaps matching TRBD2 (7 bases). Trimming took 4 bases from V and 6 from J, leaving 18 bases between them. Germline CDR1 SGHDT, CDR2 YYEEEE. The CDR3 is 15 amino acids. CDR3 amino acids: CASSPGGSLWDTQYF. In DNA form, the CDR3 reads TGTGCCAGCAGCCCGGGGGGCAGCCTGTGGGATACGCAGTATTTT.

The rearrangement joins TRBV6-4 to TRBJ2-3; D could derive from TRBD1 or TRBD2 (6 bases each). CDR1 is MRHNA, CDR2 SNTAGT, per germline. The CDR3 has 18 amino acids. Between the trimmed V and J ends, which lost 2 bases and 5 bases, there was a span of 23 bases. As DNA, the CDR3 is TGTGCCAGCAGTGACGGATCCTTGGGGGGAGAGGGGGAAGATACGCAGTATTTT. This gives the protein CASSDGSLGGEGEDTQYF.

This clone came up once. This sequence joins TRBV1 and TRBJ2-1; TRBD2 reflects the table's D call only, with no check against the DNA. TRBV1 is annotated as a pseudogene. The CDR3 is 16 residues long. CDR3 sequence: CTSSQSQRGVYNEQFF. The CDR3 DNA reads TGCACCAGCAGCCAAAGCCAGCGGGGGGTATACAATGAGCAGTTCTTC.

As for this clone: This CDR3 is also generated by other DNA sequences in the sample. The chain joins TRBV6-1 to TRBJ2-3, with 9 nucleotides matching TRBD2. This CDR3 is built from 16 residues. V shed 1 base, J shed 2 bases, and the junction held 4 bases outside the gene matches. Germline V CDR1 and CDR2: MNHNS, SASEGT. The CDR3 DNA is TGTGCCAGCAGTGAAGTAGCTAGCGGGAACACAGATACGCAGTATTTT. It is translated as CASSEVASGNTDTQYF.

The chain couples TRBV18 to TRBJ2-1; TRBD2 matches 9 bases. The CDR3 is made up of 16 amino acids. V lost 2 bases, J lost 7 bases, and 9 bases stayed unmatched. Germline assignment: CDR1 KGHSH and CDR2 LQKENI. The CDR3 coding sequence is TGTGCCAGCTCACCAAAAACTGCGGGACTAGCAAATGAGCAGTTCTTC. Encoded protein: CASSPKTAGLANEQFF. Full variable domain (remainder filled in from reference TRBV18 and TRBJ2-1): NAGVMQNPRHLVRRRGQEARLRCSPMKGHSHVYWYRQLPEEGLKFMVYLQKENIIDESGMPKERFSAEFPKEGPSILRIQQVVRGDSAAYFCASSPKTAGLANEQFFGPGTRLTVL.

CDR3 amino acids: CASSSFQNYGYTF. The CDR3 bases are TGTGCCAGCAGTTCATTCCAAAACTATGGCTACACCTTC. The gene calls are TRBV28 and TRBJ1-2; no firm D call. The germline CDR1 and CDR2 sequences are MDHEN and SYDVKM. This CDR3 has 13 residues. Trimming left V 4 bases short and J 2 bases short, with 8 bases between.

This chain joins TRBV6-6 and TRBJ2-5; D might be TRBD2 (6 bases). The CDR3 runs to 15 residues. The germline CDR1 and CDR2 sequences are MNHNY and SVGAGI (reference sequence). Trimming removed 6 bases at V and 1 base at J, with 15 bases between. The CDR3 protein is CASSKQDGGQETQYF. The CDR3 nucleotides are TGTGCCAGCAGCAAACAAGACGGGGGCCAAGAGACCCAGTACTTC.

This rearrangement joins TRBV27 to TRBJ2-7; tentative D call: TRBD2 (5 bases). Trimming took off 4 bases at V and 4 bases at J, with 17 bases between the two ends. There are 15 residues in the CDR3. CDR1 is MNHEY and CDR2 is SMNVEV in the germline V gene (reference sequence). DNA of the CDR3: TGTGCCAGCAGTTCCGCTCAGACTGGAGGTTACGAGCAGTACTTC. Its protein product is CASSSAQTGGYEQYF.

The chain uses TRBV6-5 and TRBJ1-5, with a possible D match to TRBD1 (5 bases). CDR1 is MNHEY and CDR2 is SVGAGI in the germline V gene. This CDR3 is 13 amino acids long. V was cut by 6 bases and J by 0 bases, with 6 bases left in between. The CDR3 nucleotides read TGTGCCAGCAGGGGGGATAGCAATCAGCCCCAGCATTTT. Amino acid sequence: CASRGDSNQPQHF.

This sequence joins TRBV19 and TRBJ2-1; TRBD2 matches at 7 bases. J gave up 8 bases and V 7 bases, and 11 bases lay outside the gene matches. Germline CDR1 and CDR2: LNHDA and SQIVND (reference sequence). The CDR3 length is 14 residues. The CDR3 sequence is CASTPTGGIDEQFF. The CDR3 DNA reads TGTGCCAGTACCCCGACGGGGGGAATAGATGAGCAGTTCTTC.

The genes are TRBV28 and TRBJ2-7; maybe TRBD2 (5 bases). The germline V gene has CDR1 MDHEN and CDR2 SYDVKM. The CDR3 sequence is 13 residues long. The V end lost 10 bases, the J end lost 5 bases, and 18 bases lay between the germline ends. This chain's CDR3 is CATIRAAGDEQYF. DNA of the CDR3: TGTGCCACGATTCGGGCCGCGGGCGACGAGCAGTACTTC.

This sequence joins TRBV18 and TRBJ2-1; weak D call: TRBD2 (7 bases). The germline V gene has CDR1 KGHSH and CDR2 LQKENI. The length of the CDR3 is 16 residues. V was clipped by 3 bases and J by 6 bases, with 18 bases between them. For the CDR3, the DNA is TGTGCCAGCTCACCCCCGCAAGGGGGGGTGGGCAATGAGCAGTTCTTC. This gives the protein CASSPPQGGVGNEQFF.

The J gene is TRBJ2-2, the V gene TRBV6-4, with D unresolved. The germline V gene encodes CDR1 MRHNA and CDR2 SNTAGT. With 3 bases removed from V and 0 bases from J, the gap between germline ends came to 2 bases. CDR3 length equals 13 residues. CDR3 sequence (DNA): TGTGCCAGCAGTGAGGCGAACACCGGGGAGCTGTTTTTT. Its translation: CASSEANTGELFF.

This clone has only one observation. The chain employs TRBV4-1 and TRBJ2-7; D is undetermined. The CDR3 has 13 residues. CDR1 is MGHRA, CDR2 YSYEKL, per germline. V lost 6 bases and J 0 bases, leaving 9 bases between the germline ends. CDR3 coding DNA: TGCGCCAGCAGGGACGGACCCTCCTACGAGCAGTACTTC. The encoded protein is CASRDGPSYEQYF.

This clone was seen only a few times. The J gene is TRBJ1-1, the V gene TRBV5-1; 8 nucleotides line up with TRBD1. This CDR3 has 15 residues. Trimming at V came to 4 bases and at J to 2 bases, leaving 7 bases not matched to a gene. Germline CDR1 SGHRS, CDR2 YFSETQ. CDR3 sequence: CASSTWTGLNTEAFF. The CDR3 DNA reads TGCGCCAGCAGCACCTGGACAGGGCTTAACACTGAAGCTTTCTTT.

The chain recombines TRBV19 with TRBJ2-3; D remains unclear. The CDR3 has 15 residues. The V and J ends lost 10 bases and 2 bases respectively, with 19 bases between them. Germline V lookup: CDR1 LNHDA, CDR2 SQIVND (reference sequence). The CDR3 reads CATSSTGWVTDTQYF. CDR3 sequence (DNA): TGTGCCACATCCTCTACTGGGTGGGTCACAGATACGCAGTATTTT.

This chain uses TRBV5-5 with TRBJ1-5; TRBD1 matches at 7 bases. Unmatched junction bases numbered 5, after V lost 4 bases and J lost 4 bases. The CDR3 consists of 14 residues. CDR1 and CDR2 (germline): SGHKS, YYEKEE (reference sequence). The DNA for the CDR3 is TGTGCCAGCAGCGTAGACAGGGCAAATCAGCCCCAGCATTTT. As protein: CASSVDRANQPQHF. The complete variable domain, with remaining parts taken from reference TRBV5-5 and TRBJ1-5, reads DAGVTQSPTHLIKTRGQQVTLRCSPISGHKSVSWYQQVLGQGPQFIFQYYEKEERGRGNFPDRFSARQFPNYSSELNVNALLLGDSALYLCASSVDRANQPQHFGDGTRLSIL.

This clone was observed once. CDR3 residues: CATAPAALAGVNEQFF. In DNA form, the CDR3 reads TGTGCCACCGCTCCGGCAGCTTTAGCGGGAGTTAATGAGCAGTTCTTC. The chain combines TRBV19 with TRBJ2-1; TRBD2 aligns across 9 bases. The CDR3 loop spans 16 amino acids. From germline, CDR1 is LNHDA and CDR2 SQIVND (reference sequence). V lost 10 bases, J lost 7 bases, and 17 bases stayed unmatched.

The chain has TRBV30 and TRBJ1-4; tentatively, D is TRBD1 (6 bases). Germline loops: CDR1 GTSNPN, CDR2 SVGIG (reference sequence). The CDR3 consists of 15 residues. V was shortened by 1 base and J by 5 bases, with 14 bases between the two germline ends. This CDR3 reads CAWSDNRDLNEKLFF. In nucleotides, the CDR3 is TGTGCCTGGAGTGACAACAGGGACCTAAATGAAAAACTGTTTTTT.

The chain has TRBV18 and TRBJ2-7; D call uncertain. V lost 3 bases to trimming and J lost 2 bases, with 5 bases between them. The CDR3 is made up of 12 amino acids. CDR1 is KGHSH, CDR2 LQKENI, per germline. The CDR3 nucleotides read TGTGCCAGCTCACCTTTAGCCTACGAGCAGTACTTC. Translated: CASSPLAYEQYF.

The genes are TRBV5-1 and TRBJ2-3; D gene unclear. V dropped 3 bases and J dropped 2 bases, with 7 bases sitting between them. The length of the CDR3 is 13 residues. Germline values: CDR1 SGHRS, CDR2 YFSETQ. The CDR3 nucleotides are TGCGCCAGCAGCTCGCCTGACACAGATACGCAGTATTTT. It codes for CASSSPDTDTQYF.

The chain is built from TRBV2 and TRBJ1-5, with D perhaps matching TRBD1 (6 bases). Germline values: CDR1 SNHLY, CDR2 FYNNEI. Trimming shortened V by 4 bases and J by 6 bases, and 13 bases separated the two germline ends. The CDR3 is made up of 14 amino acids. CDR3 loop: CASSGGPTGQPQHF. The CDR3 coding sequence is TGTGCCAGCAGTGGAGGCCCGACAGGTCAGCCCCAGCATTTT.

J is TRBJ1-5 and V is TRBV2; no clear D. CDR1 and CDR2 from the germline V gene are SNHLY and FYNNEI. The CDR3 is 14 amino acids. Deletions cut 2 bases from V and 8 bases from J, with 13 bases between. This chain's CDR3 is CASSETGAIEPQHF. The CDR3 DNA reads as TGTGCCAGCAGTGAAACCGGAGCTATCGAGCCCCAGCATTTT.

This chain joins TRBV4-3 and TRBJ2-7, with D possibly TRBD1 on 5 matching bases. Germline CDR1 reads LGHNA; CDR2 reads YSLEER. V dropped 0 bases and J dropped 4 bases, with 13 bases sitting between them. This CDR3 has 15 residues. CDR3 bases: TGCGCCAGCAGCCAAGAGCGGCAGGGAAGGTACGAGCAGTACTTC. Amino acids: CASSQERQGRYEQYF.

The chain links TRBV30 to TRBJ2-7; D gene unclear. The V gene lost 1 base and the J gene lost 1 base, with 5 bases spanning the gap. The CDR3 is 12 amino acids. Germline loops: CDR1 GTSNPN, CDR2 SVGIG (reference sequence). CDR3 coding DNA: TGTGCCTGGAGTGCCAGTTCCTACGAGCAGTACTTC. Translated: CAWSASSYEQYF.

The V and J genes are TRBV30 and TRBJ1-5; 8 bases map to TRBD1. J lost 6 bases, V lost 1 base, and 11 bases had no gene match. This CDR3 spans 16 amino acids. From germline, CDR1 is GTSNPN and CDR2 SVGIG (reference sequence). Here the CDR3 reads CAWSATDRGWSQPQHF. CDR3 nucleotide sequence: TGTGCCTGGAGTGCTACCGACAGGGGCTGGAGTCAGCCCCAGCATTTT.

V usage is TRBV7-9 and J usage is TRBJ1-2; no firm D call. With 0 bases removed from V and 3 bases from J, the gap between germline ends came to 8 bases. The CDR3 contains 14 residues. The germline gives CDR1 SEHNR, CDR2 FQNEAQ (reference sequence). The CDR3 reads CASSLAVLDYGYTF. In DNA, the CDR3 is TGTGCCAGCAGCTTAGCTGTGTTAGACTATGGCTACACCTTC.

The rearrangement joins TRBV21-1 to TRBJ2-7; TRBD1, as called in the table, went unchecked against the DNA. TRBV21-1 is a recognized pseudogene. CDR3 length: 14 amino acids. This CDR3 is CASSKGPQAYEQYF. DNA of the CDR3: TGTGCCAGCAGCAAAGGACCACAGGCCTACGAGCAGTACTTC.

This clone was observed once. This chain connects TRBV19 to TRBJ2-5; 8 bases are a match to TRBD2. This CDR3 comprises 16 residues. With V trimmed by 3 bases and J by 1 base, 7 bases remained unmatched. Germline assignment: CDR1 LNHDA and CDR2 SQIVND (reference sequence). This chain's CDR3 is CASSIGGVSGQETQYF. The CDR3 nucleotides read TGTGCCAGTAGTATCGGGGGGGTGAGCGGCCAAGAGACCCAGTACTTC.